This T cell receptor (beta chain) was identified during a study of T cells in Graves' hyperthyroidism and ophthalmopathy. Overall study results and limits: Appearing also in blood were most of the thyroid clonotypes expanded above 0.001. Stable hyperthyroidism was separated from ophthalmopathy by a model based on 13 V-J features.

Deletions cut 5 bases from V and 3 bases from J, with 8 bases between. This CDR3 region has 13 residues. In germline, CDR1 is LGHNA, CDR2 YNFKEQ. Regions amplified from RNA transcripts were the TCR beta CDR3 regions. A first-round RT-PCR of the TCR CDR3 used the HTBI primer set. TCRdb recomputed calls from the multiplex PCR reads with MiXCR, one row per CDR3 protein. Among roughly 800,000 distinct CDR3 sequences listed, roughly 37% were seen once. This clonotype was found a few times. Its target is not known. This clonotype originated in a man between 18 and 35 years old with Graves' hyperthyroidism. What was sequenced was blood. V usage is TRBV4-2 and J usage is TRBJ1-5; no definite D call. The CDR3 coding sequence is TGTGCCAGCAGCTCCTCAGACAATCAGCCCCAGCATTTT. Amino acid sequence: CASSSSDNQPQHF.